The 15 T cell receptor beta chains below all came from one sample that was sequenced in a study of long-term antiretroviral therapy in people with HIV. The immunoSEQ assay was v3.0, run at survey level. Produced via immunoSEQ multiplex PCR; TCRdb's table is partial and in-frame only. The sample shows around 39,000 clones, around four fifths of them seen only once. The sample consisted of unsorted PBMCs, taken 1 year after starting antiretroviral therapy. These receptors were taken from a man aged 18-30 years with HIV.

J is TRBJ2-2 and V is TRBV7-9; the D gene is possibly TRBD2 (5 bases). Germline V lookup: CDR1 SEHNR, CDR2 FQNEAQ (reference sequence). Trimming removed 2 bases from V and 7 bases from J, with 8 bases in between. The CDR3 is 13 amino acids. DNA of the CDR3: TGTGCCAGCAGCTTATACCGGGGCGGGGAGCTGTTTTTT. Its protein is CASSLYRGGELFF.

The chain employs TRBV5-1 and TRBJ2-2; 7 nucleotides agree with TRBD1. Germline loops: CDR1 SGHRS, CDR2 YFSETQ. This CDR3 has 15 residues. J lost 1 base, V lost 2 bases, and 2 bases had no gene match. In DNA, the CDR3 is TGCGCCAGCAGCTTCGGGACAGTGAACACCGGGGAGCTGTTTTTT. This codes for CASSFGTVNTGELFF.

The chain combines TRBV27 with TRBJ2-2; no definite D call. Looked up from germline, CDR1 is MNHEY and CDR2 is SMNVEV (reference sequence). The V and J ends lost 5 bases and 2 bases respectively, with 3 bases between them. This CDR3 contains 12 residues. The CDR3 loop is CASSPNTGELFF. For the CDR3, the DNA is TGTGCCAGCAGTCCTAACACCGGGGAGCTGTTTTTT.

The V gene is TRBV6-1, the J gene TRBJ1-4; 8 bases fit TRBD1. The germline CDR1 and CDR2 sequences are MNHNS and SASEGT. The CDR3 consists of 13 residues. CDR3: CGGRTGRYEKLFF. DNA of the CDR3: TGTGGGGGTAGGACAGGGCGATATGAAAAACTGTTTTTT.

This clone occurred a few times. This chain joins TRBV6-5 and TRBJ1-2; D is undetermined. Germline V gives CDR1 MNHEY, CDR2 SVGAGI. The CDR3 is made up of 15 amino acids. V was cut by 2 bases and J by 2 bases, with 12 bases left in between. In DNA, the CDR3 is TGTGCCAGCAGTTACAAAGATAAGGCAAACTATGGCTACACCTTC. It encodes CASSYKDKANYGYTF.

The chain is built from TRBV11-2 and TRBJ1-1, with D tentatively TRBD1 (6 bases). V lost 5 bases to trimming and J lost 2 bases, with 15 bases between them. CDR3 length equals 15 residues. CDR1 and CDR2 from the germline V gene are SGHAT and FQNNGV. The CDR3 DNA sequence: TGTGCCAGCAGCATTAATCGAGGGGGAAACACTGAAGCTTTCTTT. This codes for CASSINRGGNTEAFF.

This chain joins TRBV28 and TRBJ2-4, with D unresolved. The V gene's germline CDR1 is MDHEN and CDR2 SYDVKM. Trimming shortened V by 3 bases and J by 9 bases, and 24 bases separated the two germline ends. The CDR3 sequence is 17 residues long. Here the CDR3 reads CASSLKSNQIINGIQYF. The CDR3 DNA reads as TGTGCCAGCAGTTTGAAGTCTAACCAAATTATTAACGGCATTCAGTACTTC.

This clone was seen once. The V and J genes are TRBV7-9 and TRBJ1-1, with D unclear. This CDR3 is built from 19 residues. The germline gives CDR1 SEHNR, CDR2 FQNEAQ (reference sequence). V lost 5 bases, J lost 0 bases, and 25 bases lay in between. Here the CDR3 DNA reads TGTGCCAGCAGCCGGGCTCGTTACAGTTTGACCGGGGTGAACACTGAAGCTTTCTTT. Residues: CASSRARYSLTGVNTEAFF.

J is TRBJ2-1 and V is TRBV7-8; 11 positions agree with TRBD2. V lost 5 bases to trimming and J lost 7 bases; unmatched junction nucleotides: 16. CDR3 size: 18 residues. CDR1 and CDR2 from the germline V gene are SGHVS and FQNEAQ. The CDR3 sequence is CASSLDPSGRLVGNEQFF. The CDR3 DNA sequence: TGTGCCAGCAGCCTAGACCCTAGCGGGAGGCTCGTAGGTAATGAGCAGTTCTTC.

V usage is TRBV29-1 and J usage is TRBJ1-1; D gene ambiguous. From germline, CDR1 is SQVTM and CDR2 ANQGSEA. Trimming took off 4 bases at V and 7 bases at J, with 10 bases between the two ends. The CDR3 has 11 residues. CDR3 protein: CSVGLQFEAFF. CDR3 sequence (DNA): TGCAGCGTTGGACTACAGTTTGAAGCTTTCTTT.

The chain links TRBV7-8 to TRBJ2-7, with D perhaps given as TRBD1 or TRBD2 (5 bases each). The CDR3 loop spans 17 amino acids. The germline V gene has CDR1 SGHVS and CDR2 FQNEAQ. V lost 5 bases and J 5 bases, leaving 25 bases between the germline ends. The CDR3 is CASSLPRLRDPVHEQYF. The CDR3 nucleotides read TGTGCCAGCAGCCTACCTCGGTTAAGGGACCCAGTCCACGAGCAGTACTTC.

The chain recombines TRBV13 with TRBJ2-7; TRBD1 matches at 7 bases. The CDR3 length is 15 residues. With V trimmed by 5 bases and J by 0 bases, 7 bases remained unmatched. Per the germline V gene, CDR1 is PRHDT and CDR2 is FYEKMQ (reference sequence). DNA for the CDR3: TGTGCCAGCAGCCCGGACAGGCCGAACTCCTACGAGCAGTACTTC. It yields the protein CASSPDRPNSYEQYF.

The rearrangement links TRBV6-5 to TRBJ2-7; possible D gene TRBD2, 7 bases. Germline V CDR1 and CDR2: MNHEY, SVGAGI. The germline V and J ends were trimmed by 5 bases and 4 bases, with 18 bases remaining between them. The CDR3 totals 15 residues. CDR3 DNA: TGTGCCAGCAGTCTTGAATCAGGGGAGGGGTACGAGCAGTACTTC. This translates into CASSLESGEGYEQYF.

CDR3: CASSVGGAYNEQFF. The DNA for the CDR3 is TGTGCCAGCAGTGTAGGAGGGGCCTACAATGAGCAGTTCTTC. J is TRBJ2-1 and V is TRBV25-1; TRBD2 might be the D (6 bases). The CDR3 has 14 residues. The germline V gene has CDR1 MGHDK and CDR2 SYGVNS. The V and J ends lost 4 bases and 2 bases respectively, with 9 bases between them.

V is TRBV4-2 and J is TRBJ2-7, with no clear D. The V gene lost 0 bases and the J gene lost 3 bases, with 12 bases spanning the gap. The CDR3 is 15 amino acids. Germline CDR1 is LGHNA and CDR2 is YNFKEQ. The CDR3 region is CASSQDPWGRYEQYF. CDR3 nucleotides: TGTGCCAGCAGCCAAGATCCTTGGGGTCGCTACGAGCAGTACTTC.